The clone carrying this TCR beta chain showed up just a few times. No antigen is known for it. The source of the sample is a study of cytomegalovirus exposure and HLA in healthy donors. Across the study: Early released data had about 85 million unique TCRs, all coming from HLA-typed donors.

Study-wide findings and caveats: Usually a TCR sequence was rare, but some public TCRs were found in many donors. Fewer N-insertions than the 666-donor mean were reportedly shown by an Asian-associated ancestry cluster in a later analysis.

PCR primers comprised 60 Vbeta and 13 Jbeta primers. The method was immunoSEQ multiplex PCR; TCRdb's version includes in-frame clones alone and lacks a portion of them. The sample has more than 85,000 clones, 13% to 15% seen once. The CDR3 runs to 14 residues. CDR1 and CDR2 (germline): SGHAT, FQNNGV. The V and J ends lost 0 bases and 8 bases, in that order; junction bases with no gene match: 3. The chain has TRBV11-2 and TRBJ2-1, with 8 bases identical to TRBD2. The sequence was collected from a female donor in good health and CMV-seronegative. The specimen was PBMCs. The CDR3 sequence: CASSLDPGGDEQFF. Here the CDR3 DNA reads TGTGCCAGCAGCTTAGATCCGGGGGGGGATGAGCAGTTCTTC.